This T cell receptor beta chain emerged from a study of OX40 agonist ivuxolimab in advanced cancers. About the study: Patients got intravenous ivuxolimab at 0.01 to 10 mg/kg every 2 weeks. Overall study results and limits: Those patients achieving a partial response at 0.1-3.0 mg/kg showed among the lowest clonal expansion.

Per germline, CDR1 KGHSH and CDR2 LQKENI. Trimming at V came to 2 bases and at J to 5 bases, leaving 3 bases not matched to a gene. CDR3 length: 15 residues. Some clones are missing from TCRdb's copy, which holds only in-frame ones; the method was immunoSEQ multiplex PCR. The table has 65,000 to 85,000 clones, roughly 90% seen once. Regarding this clone: Its antigen is undetermined.

The genes are TRBV18 and TRBJ2-1, with 10 bases aligning to TRBD1. The sequencing used CD4+ or CD8+ T cells sorted from blood, collected in a trial of the OX40 agonist ivuxolimab. The receptor was isolated from an adult with an advanced solid tumor such as melanoma, head and neck, liver or kidney cancer. The DNA of the CDR3 is TGTGCCAGCTCACCAGCCGGGACAGGGGACAATGAGCAGTTCTTC. Residues: CASSPAGTGDNEQFF.